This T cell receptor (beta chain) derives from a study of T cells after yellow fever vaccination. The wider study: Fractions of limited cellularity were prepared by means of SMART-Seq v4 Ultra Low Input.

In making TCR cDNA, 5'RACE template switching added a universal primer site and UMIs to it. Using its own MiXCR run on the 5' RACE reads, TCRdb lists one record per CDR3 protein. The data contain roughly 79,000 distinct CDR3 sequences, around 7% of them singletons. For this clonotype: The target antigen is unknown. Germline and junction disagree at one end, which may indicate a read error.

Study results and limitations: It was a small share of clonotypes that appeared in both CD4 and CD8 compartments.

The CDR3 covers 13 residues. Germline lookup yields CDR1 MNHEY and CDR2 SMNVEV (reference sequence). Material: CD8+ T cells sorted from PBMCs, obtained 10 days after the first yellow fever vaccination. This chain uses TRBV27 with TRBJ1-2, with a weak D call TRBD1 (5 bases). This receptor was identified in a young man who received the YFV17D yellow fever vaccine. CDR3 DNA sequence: TGTGCCAGCAGTGCGACAGAGTGTGCAGGCTACACCTTT. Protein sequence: CASSATECAGYTF.